This TCR beta chain was sequenced for a study of blood T cells in healthy people across ages. Trimming took off 5 bases at V and 2 bases at J, with 12 bases between the two ends. This CDR3 spans 14 amino acids. Germline values: CDR1 SGHAT, CDR2 FQDESV (reference sequence). This clonotype was counted only a few times. The use of a sample-barcoded 5' primer and a J-beta primer mix characterized a second PCR of roughly 6 to 11 cycles. One entry per CDR3 protein, called by TCRdb with MiXCR from the 5' RACE reads. The sample has 980,000 or so distinct CDR3 sequences; around 49% are singletons. The receptor's source is a young man in good health. V gene TRBV11-1 combines with J gene TRBJ2-5; D is possibly TRBD2 (5 bases). Sequencing was carried out using blood. In DNA form, the CDR3 reads TGTGCCAGCAGCGATATCGGGGTGCAAGAGACCCAGTACTTC. Translated: CASSDIGVQETQYF.